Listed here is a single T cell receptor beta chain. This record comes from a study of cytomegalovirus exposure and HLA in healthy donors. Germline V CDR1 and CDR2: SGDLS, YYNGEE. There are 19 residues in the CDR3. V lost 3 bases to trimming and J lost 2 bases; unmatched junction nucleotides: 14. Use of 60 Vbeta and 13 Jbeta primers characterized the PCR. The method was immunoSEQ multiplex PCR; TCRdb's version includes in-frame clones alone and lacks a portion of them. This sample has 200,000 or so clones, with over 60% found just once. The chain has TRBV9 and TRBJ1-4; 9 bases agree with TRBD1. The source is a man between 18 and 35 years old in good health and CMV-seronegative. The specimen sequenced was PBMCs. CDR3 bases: TGTGCCAGCAGCGATTCCCTCGGGACAGGGTTTTCTACTAATGAAAAACTGTTTTTT. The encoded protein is CASSDSLGTGFSTNEKLFF.